This TCR beta chain derives from a study of blood T cell repertoires in COVID-19. Study-wide background: The United States, Italy and Spain supplied acute and convalescent COVID-19 samples.

The CDR3 has 13 amino acids. Trimming took off 5 bases at V and 2 bases at J, with 6 bases between the two ends. Per germline, CDR1 KGHDR and CDR2 SFDVKD. Methods used by the authors: Reference gene primer amplification in the assay estimated nucleated cell counts. Libraries were prepared by immunoSEQ multiplex PCR; TCRdb keeps only in-frame clonotypes and omits some of them. That table supplies the V and J calls and clone size; D and trimming were determined from the DNA. The data hold 210,000 or so clones, with about 90% observed a single time. V and J are TRBV24-1 and TRBJ1-3; D is perhaps TRBD1 (6 bases). Input material: peripheral blood. The source is a man between 35 and 55 years old with active or convalescent COVID-19. The CDR3 nucleotides read TGTGCCACCAGTGCAGGGGCTGGAAACACCATATATTTT. This sequence encodes CATSAGAGNTIYF.